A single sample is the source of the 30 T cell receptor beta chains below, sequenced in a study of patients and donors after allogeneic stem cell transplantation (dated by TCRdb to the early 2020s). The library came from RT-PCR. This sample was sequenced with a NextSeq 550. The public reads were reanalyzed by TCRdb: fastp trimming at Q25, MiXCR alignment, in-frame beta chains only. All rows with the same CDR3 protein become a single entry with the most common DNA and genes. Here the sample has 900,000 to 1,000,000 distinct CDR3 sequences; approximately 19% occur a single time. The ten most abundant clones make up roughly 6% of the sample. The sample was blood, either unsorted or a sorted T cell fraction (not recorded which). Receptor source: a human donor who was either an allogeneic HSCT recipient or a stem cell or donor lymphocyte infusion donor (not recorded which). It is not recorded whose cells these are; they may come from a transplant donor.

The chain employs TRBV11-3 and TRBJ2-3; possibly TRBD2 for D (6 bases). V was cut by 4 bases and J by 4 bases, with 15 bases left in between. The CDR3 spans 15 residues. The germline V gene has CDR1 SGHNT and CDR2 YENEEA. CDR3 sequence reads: CASSSRPTSADTQYF. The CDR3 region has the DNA TGTGCCAGCAGCTCTCGCCCGACTAGTGCAGATACGCAGTATTTT.

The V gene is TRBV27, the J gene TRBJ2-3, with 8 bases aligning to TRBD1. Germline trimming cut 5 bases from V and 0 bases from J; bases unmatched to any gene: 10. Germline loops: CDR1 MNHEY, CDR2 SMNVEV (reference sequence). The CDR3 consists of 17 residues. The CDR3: CASSLFAGGYSTDTQYF. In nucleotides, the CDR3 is TGTGCCAGCAGTCTATTCGCAGGGGGCTATAGCACAGATACGCAGTATTTT.

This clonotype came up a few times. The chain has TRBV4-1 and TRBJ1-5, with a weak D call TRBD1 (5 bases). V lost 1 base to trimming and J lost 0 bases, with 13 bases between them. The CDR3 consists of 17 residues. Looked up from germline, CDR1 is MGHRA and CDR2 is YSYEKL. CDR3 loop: CASSQGSRRGSNQPQHF. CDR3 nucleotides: TGCGCCAGCAGCCAAGGAAGTCGAAGGGGTAGCAATCAGCCCCAGCATTTT.

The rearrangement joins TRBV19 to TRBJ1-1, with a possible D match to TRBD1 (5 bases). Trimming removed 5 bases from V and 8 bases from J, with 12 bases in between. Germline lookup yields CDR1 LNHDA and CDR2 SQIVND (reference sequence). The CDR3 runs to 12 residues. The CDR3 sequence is CASSLRQLEAFF. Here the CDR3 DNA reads TGTGCCAGTAGTCTGCGACAGCTAGAAGCTTTCTTT.

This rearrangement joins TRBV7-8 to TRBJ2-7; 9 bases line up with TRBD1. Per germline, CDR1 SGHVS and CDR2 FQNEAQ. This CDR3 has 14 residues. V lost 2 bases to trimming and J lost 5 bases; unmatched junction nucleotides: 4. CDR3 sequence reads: CASSLQDRGHEQYF. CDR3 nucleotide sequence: TGTGCCAGCAGCTTACAGGACAGGGGACACGAGCAGTACTTC.

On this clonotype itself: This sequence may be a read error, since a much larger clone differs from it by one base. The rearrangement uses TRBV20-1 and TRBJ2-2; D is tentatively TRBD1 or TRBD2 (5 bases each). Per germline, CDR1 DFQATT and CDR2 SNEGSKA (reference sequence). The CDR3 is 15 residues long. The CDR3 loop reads CSASVGQWGTGEMFF. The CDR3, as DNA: TGCAGTGCTAGCGTCGGGCAGTGGGGCACCGGGGAGATGTTTTTT.

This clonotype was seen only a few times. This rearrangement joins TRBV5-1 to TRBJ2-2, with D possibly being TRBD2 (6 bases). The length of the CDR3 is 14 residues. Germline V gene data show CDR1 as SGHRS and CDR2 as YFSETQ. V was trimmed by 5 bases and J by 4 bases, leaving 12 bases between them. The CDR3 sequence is CASRVDGSTGELFF. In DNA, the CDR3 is TGCGCCAGCAGGGTGGACGGGAGCACCGGGGAGCTGTTTTTT.

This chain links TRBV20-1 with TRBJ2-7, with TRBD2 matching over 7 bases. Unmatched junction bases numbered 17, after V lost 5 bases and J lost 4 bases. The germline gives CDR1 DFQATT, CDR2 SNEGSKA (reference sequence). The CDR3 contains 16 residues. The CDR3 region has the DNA TGCAGTGCTCTCCCAAGTCGGACATCGCGGGGGTACGAGCAGTACTTC. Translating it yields CSALPSRTSRGYEQYF.

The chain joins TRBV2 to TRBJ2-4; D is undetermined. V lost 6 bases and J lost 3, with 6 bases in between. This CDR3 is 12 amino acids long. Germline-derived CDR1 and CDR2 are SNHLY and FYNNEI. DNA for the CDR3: TGTGCCAGCAGAATCAGCAAAAACATTCAGTACTTC. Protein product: CASRISKNIQYF.

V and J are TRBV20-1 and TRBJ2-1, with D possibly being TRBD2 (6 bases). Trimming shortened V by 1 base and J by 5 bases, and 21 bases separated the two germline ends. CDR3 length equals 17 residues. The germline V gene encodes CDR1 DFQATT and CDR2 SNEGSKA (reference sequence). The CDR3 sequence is CSARGGPELARNNEQFF. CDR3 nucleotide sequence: TGCAGTGCTAGAGGCGGGCCGGAGCTAGCGAGAAACAATGAGCAGTTCTTC.

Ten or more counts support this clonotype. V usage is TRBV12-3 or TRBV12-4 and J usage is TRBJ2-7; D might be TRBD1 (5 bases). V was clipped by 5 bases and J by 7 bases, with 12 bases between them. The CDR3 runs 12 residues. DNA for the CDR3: TGTGCCAGCAGTGACCTCCCAGGGGAGCAGTACTTC. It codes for CASSDLPGEQYF.

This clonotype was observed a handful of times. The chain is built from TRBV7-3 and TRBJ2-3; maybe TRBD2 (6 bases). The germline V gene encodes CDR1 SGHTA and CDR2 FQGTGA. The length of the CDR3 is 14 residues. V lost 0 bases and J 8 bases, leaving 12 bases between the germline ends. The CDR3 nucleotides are TGTGCCAGCAGCTTAACCCGGCGTAGCGGTACGCAGTATTTT. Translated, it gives CASSLTRRSGTQYF.

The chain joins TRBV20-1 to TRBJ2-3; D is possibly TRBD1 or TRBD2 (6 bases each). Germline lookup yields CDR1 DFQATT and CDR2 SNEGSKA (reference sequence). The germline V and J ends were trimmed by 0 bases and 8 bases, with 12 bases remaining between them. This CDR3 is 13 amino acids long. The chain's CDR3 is CSAREIGGGTQYF. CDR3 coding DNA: TGCAGTGCTAGAGAGATAGGAGGGGGTACGCAGTATTTT.

CDR3 in amino acids: CASSLRLGGTDTQYF. CDR3 nucleotide sequence: TGTGCCAGCAGCCTACGGCTGGGGGGCACAGATACGCAGTATTTT. The chain couples TRBV7-3 to TRBJ2-3; D tentatively fits TRBD1 or TRBD2 (5 bases each). CDR1 is SGHTA and CDR2 is FQGTGA in the germline V gene. This CDR3 comprises 15 residues. V was clipped by 5 bases and J by 1 base, with 13 bases between them.

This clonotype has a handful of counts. In DNA, the CDR3 is TGTGCCAGCAGCTTAAGTCCTAGCGGGAGTGGCGAGCAGTACTTC. Amino acid sequence: CASSLSPSGSGEQYF. This rearrangement joins TRBV7-2 to TRBJ2-7; 10 nucleotides align to TRBD2. V was clipped by 2 bases and J by 6 bases; unmatched bases: 7. The CDR3 has 15 amino acids. The germline V gene has CDR1 SGHTA and CDR2 FQGNSA.

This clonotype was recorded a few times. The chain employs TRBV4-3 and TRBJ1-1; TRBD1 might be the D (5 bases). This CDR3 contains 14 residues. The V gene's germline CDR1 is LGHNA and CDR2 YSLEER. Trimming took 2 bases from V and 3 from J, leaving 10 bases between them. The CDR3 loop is CASSQQGHYTEAFF. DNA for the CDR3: TGCGCCAGCAGCCAACAGGGCCATTACACTGAAGCTTTCTTT.

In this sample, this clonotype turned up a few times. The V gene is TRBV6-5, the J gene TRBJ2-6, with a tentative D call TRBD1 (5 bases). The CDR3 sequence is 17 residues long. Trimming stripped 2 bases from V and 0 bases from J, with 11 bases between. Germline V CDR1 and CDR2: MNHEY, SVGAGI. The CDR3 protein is CASSYRTPNSGANVLTF. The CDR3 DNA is TGTGCCAGCAGTTACAGGACACCCAACTCTGGGGCCAACGTCCTGACTTTC.

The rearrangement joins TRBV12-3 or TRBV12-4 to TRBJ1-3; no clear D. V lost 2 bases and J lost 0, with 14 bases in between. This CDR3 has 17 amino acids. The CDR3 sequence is CASSLSNKALSGNTIYF. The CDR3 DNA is TGTGCCAGCAGTTTAAGTAACAAAGCCCTCTCTGGAAACACCATATATTTT.

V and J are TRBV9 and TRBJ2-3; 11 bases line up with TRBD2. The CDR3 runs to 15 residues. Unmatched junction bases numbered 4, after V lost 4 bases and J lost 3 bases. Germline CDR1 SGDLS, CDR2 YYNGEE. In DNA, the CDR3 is TGTGCCAGCAGCACTAGCGGGGGCGAGACAGATACGCAGTATTTT. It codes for CASSTSGGETDTQYF.

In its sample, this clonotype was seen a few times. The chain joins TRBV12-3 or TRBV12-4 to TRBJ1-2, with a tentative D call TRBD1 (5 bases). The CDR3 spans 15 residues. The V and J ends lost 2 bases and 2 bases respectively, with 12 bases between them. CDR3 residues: CASSLSGAGNYGYTF. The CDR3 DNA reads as TGTGCCAGCAGTTTATCCGGGGCAGGAAACTATGGCTACACCTTC.

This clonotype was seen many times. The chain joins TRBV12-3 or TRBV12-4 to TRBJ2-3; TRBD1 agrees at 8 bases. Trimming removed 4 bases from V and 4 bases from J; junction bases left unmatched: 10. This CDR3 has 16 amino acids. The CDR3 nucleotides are TGTGCCAGCAGTTCAGGGGGCGGGATCGCGCCAGATACGCAGTATTTT. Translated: CASSSGGGIAPDTQYF.

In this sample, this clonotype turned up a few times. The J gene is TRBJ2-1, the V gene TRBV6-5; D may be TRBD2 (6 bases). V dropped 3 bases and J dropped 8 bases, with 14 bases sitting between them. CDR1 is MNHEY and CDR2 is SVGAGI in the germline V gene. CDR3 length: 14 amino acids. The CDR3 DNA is TGTGCCAGCAGTTATCAACTAGCTCTGGATGAGCAGTTCTTC. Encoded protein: CASSYQLALDEQFF.

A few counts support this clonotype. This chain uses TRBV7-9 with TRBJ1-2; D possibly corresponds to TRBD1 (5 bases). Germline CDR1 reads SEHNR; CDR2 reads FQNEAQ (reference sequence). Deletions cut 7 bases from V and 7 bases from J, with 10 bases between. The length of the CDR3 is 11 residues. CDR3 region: CASTRGIGYTF. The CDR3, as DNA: TGTGCCAGCACCCGGGGGATTGGCTACACCTTC.

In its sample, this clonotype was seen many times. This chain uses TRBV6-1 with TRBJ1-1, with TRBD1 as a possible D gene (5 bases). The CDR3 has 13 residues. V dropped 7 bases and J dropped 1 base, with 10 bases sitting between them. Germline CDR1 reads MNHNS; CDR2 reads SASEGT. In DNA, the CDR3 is TGTGCCAGCACCGGACAACCGAACACTGAAGCTTTCTTT. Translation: CASTGQPNTEAFF.

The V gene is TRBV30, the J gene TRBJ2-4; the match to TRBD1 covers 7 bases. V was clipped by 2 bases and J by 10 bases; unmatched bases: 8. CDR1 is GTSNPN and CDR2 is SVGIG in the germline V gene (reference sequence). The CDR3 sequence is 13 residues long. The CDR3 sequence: CAWSIGQVTIQYF. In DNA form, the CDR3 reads TGTGCCTGGAGTATCGGACAGGTTACTATTCAGTACTTC.

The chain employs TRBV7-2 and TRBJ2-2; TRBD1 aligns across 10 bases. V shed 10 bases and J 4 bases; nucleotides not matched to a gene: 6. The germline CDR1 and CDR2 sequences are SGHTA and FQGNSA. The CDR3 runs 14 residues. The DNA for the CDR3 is TGTGCCACCCAGGACAGGGGGGCCACCGGGGAGCTGTTTTTT. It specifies CATQDRGATGELFF. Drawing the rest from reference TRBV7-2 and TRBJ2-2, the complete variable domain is GAGVSQSPSNKVTEKGKDVELRCDPISGHTALYWYRQSLGQGLEFLIYFQGNSAPDKSGLPSDRFSAERTGGSVSTLTIQRTQQEDSAVYLCATQDRGATGELFFGEGSRLTVL.

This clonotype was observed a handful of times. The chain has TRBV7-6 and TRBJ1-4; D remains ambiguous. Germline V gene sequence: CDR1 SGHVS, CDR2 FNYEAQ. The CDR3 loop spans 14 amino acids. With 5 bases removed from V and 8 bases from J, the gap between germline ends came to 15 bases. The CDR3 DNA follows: TGTGCCAGCAGCCCTGGCGGAGAAGGCGAAAAACTGTTTTTT. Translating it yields CASSPGGEGEKLFF.

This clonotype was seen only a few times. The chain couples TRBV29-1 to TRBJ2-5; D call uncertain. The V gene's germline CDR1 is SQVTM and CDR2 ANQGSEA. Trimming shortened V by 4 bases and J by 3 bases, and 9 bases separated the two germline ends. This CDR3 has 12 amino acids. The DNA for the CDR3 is TGCAGCGTTGTGGGGTGGGAAGAGACCCAGTACTTC. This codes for CSVVGWEETQYF.

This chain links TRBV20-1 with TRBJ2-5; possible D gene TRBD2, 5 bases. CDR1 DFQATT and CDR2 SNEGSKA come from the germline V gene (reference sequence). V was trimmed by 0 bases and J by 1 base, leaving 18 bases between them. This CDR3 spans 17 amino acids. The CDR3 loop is CSARDHRGGSSQETQYF. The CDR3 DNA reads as TGCAGTGCTAGAGATCACCGCGGAGGCTCGTCCCAAGAGACCCAGTACTTC.

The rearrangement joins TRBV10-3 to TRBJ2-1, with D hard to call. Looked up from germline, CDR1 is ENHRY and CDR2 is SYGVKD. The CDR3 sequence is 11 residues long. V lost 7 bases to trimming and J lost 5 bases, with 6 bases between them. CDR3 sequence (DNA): TGTGCCATCACTGACGACAATGAGCAGTTCTTC. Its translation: CAITDDNEQFF.